The following is a TCR beta chain sequence with its context. These data originate in a study of CD8 T cells in Susac syndrome. The patients who served as multiple sclerosis controls were treatment-naive and had stable or active relapsing-remitting disease that fulfilled the revised McDonald criteria. Reverse transcription of about 0.45 to 1 ug RNA used random hexamers. The amplification used immunoSEQ multiplex PCR on TCR beta CDR3; it spanned 54 Vbeta and 13 Jbeta. TCRdb analysed the immunoSEQ multiplex PCR reads with MiXCR anew, one entry per CDR3 protein. The sample consists of 150,000 to 200,000 distinct CDR3 sequences, approximately 94% of them appearing once. Germline CDR1 LGHDT, CDR2 YNNKEL (reference sequence). Trimming stripped 0 bases from V and 1 base from J, with 9 bases between. The CDR3 totals 15 residues.

Sequencing used CD4+ T cells from PBMCs. The gene calls are TRBV3-1 and TRBJ1-1; D is perhaps TRBD1 (5 bases). The receptor's source is a human donor with multiple sclerosis. CDR3 region: CASSQEWTSNTEAFF. The CDR3 DNA reads as TGTGCCAGCAGCCAAGAATGGACATCGAACACTGAAGCTTTCTTT.